The 2 T cell receptor beta chains below were found in one sample sequenced in a study of T cells in Graves' hyperthyroidism and ophthalmopathy (dated by TCRdb to the late 2010s). Library preparation used multiplex PCR. Reads for this sample came from an Illumina HiSeq 2000. Amplification of TCR beta CDR3 regions was carried out from RNA transcripts. The first round of RT-PCR for the TCR CDR3 was performed with the HTBI primer set and the Qiagen OneStep RT-PCR kit. Clones were called with MiXCR by TCRdb after fastp trimmed the public reads at Q25, and only in-frame beta chains were retained. Duplicate CDR3 protein sequences are folded into a single record with the most common DNA and genes. The sample table records over 150,000 distinct CDR3 sequences; roughly 17% of these occur just once. The ten largest account for 40% to 65% of the sample. Sample: blood. The receptors originated from a woman aged 45-60 years with Graves' hyperthyroidism.

The V and J genes are TRBV30 and TRBJ1-5, with 8 bases identical to TRBD1. Looked up from germline, CDR1 is GTSNPN and CDR2 is SVGIG (reference sequence). After removal of 2 bases from V and 6 bases from J, the junction contained 6 bases not matched to a gene. CDR3 size: 14 residues. The DNA for the CDR3 is TGTGCCTGGAGTACCGGGACAGGTGTTCAGCCCCAGCATTTT. Residues: CAWSTGTGVQPQHF.

A few counts support this clonotype. The CDR3 sequence: CASSYDRSYGYTF. The CDR3 region has the DNA TGTGCCAGCAGTTACGACAGGTCCTATGGCTACACCTTC. This chain connects TRBV6-5 to TRBJ1-2; D perhaps matches TRBD1 (6 bases). This CDR3 region has 13 residues. V lost 2 bases and J 4 bases, leaving 8 bases between the germline ends. Germline CDR1 MNHEY, CDR2 SVGAGI.